Described below is a single T cell receptor beta chain sequence and its context. This sample was included in a study of blood T cell repertoires in COVID-19. TCRdb's table, derived via immunoSEQ multiplex PCR, lists solely in-frame clones and lacks some. The data hold 300,000 to 350,000 clones, with 90% observed a single time. V shed 6 bases and J 0 bases; nucleotides not matched to a gene: 10. Germline assignment: CDR1 SNHLY and CDR2 FYNNEI. The CDR3 spans 18 residues. The sample taken for sequencing was PBMCs or T cells enriched from blood (not recorded which). This chain joins TRBV2 and TRBJ1-4, with 10 positions matching TRBD1. This receptor was taken from a woman under 30 with acute COVID-19. In DNA form, the CDR3 reads TGTGCCAGCAGATTGCGGGACAGGGGTTGGGCAACTAATGAAAAACTGTTTTTT. Translation: CASRLRDRGWATNEKLFF. The variable domain in full, with the rest retrieved from reference TRBV2 and TRBJ1-4, is EPEVTQTPSHQVTQMGQEVILRCVPISNHLYFYWYRQILGQKVEFLVSFYNNEISEKSEIFDDQFSVERPDGSNFTLKIRSTKLEDSAMYFCASRLRDRGWATNEKLFFGSGTQLSVL.